Listed here are 23 T cell receptor beta chains from one sample, sequenced in a study of blood T cell repertoires in COVID-19. Profiled with immunoSEQ multiplex PCR; TCRdb holds only in-frame clones, not every one. The table lists approximately 200,000 clones, about 80% of them singletons. The sample taken for sequencing was PBMCs or T cells enriched from blood (not recorded which). The source is a woman in her forties with acute COVID-19.

The chain employs TRBV5-4 and TRBJ2-7; 9 nucleotides line up with TRBD2. This CDR3 is built from 18 residues. Germline V gene lookup returns CDR1 SGHNT and CDR2 YYREEE (reference sequence). Trimming at V came to 1 base and at J to 1 base, leaving 12 bases not matched to a gene. CDR3 DNA: TGTGCCAGCAGCTTGTTTAGAGCTGTAGCGGGGGTTTCCTACGAGCAGTACTTC. Translation gives CASSLFRAVAGVSYEQYF.

The chain links TRBV7-3 to TRBJ2-3, with D possibly being TRBD1 (5 bases). There are 15 residues in the CDR3. V shed 3 bases and J shed 4 bases, with 14 bases lying between them. The germline gives CDR1 SGHTA, CDR2 FQGTGA. CDR3 nucleotides: TGTGCCAGCAGCTTCCAAGCAGGGTCGGCAGATACGCAGTATTTT. Its protein product is CASSFQAGSADTQYF. Complete variable domain (other parts from reference TRBV7-3 and TRBJ2-3): GAGVSQTPSNKVTEKGKYVELRCDPISGHTALYWYRQSLGQGPEFLIYFQGTGAADDSGLPNDRFFAVRPEGSVSTLKIQRTERGDSAVYLCASSFQAGSADTQYFGPGTRLTVL.

The CDR3 region has the DNA TGTGCCAGCAGGTACAGGGAACTAAAGTCACCCCTCCACTTT. Amino acids: CASRYRELKSPLHF. The chain links TRBV2 to TRBJ1-6; TRBD1 is a possible D gene (6 bases). CDR1 is SNHLY, CDR2 FYNNEI, per germline. The CDR3 spans 14 residues. The V gene lost 6 bases and the J gene lost 10 bases, with 16 bases spanning the gap.

The genes are TRBV3-1 (or the pseudogene TRBV3-2) and TRBJ1-1; 7 bases match TRBD1. V was pared by 1 base and J by 6 bases, with 11 bases of the junction left unmatched. CDR3 length: 16 amino acids. The germline CDR1 and CDR2 sequences are LGHDT and YNNKEL (reference sequence). This chain's CDR3 is CASSQGATGLASEAFF. The DNA for the CDR3 is TGTGCCAGCAGCCAAGGGGCGACAGGGCTCGCGTCTGAAGCTTTCTTT.

The chain couples TRBV3-1 (or the pseudogene TRBV3-2) to TRBJ2-3; D possibly corresponds to TRBD2 (5 bases). In germline, CDR1 is LGHDT, CDR2 YNNKEL (reference sequence). The CDR3 length is 14 residues. V gave up 11 bases and J gave up 0 bases, with 15 bases separating them. For the CDR3, the DNA is TGTGCCGCGAAAGGAGGCCTTAGCACAGATACGCAGTATTTT. Translating gives CAAKGGLSTDTQYF.

V is TRBV11-2 and J is TRBJ1-6; D may be TRBD1 (6 bases). V lost 3 bases to trimming and J lost 8 bases, with 11 bases between them. This CDR3 has 14 amino acids. CDR1 is SGHAT and CDR2 is FQNNGV in the germline V gene. CDR3 sequence (DNA): TGTGCCAGCAGCTTGGGGGCCCTCTATTCACCCCTCCACTTT. Its translation: CASSLGALYSPLHF.

This clone was detected a few times. This sequence joins TRBV6-5 and TRBJ1-2; 9 nucleotides agree with TRBD1. This CDR3 has 14 residues. Per the germline V gene, CDR1 is MNHEY and CDR2 is SVGAGI. V dropped 0 bases and J dropped 4; count of bases not matched to a gene: 0. CDR3 in DNA: TGTGCCAGCAGTTACTCGACAGGGGGCTATGGCTACACCTTC. Translation: CASSYSTGGYGYTF.

The CDR3: CASRGLNTEAFF. The CDR3 nucleotides are TGTGCCAGCAGGGGGCTTAACACTGAAGCTTTCTTT. V is TRBV18 and J is TRBJ1-1; 7 bases line up with TRBD1. The CDR3 consists of 12 residues. CDR1 and CDR2 (germline): KGHSH, LQKENI. V lost 8 bases, J lost 2 bases, and 2 bases stayed unmatched.

This clone was seen at least ten times. The V call is TRBV9, the J call TRBJ1-4; D possibly corresponds to TRBD1 (6 bases). Germline loops: CDR1 SGDLS, CDR2 YYNGEE. The CDR3 runs to 15 residues. The V end lost 4 bases, the J end lost 7 bases, and 17 bases lay between the germline ends. Here the CDR3 DNA reads TGTGCCAGCAGCCTACAGGGTCTAACGTTTGAAAAACTGTTTTTT. Encoded protein: CASSLQGLTFEKLFF.

This chain uses TRBV7-8 with TRBJ2-7; D is perhaps TRBD1 (5 bases). The V end was cut by 6 bases, the J end by 5 bases, with 20 bases between. This CDR3 comprises 15 residues. CDR1 SGHVS and CDR2 FQNEAQ come from the germline V gene. The CDR3 coding sequence is TGTGCCAGCAGACGACCCACAGGCTCCGACAACGAGCAGTACTTC. This gives the protein CASRRPTGSDNEQYF. Full variable domain (remainder filled in from reference TRBV7-8 and TRBJ2-7): GAGVSQSPRYKVAKRGQDVALRCDPISGHVSLFWYQQALGQGPEFLTYFQNEAQLDKSGLPSDRFFAERPEGSVSTLKIQRTQQEDSAVYLCASRRPTGSDNEQYFGPGTRLTVT.

Regarding this clone: This sample also contains other DNA sequences that code for the same CDR3. The genes are TRBV19 and TRBJ2-1, with TRBD2 matching over 15 bases. Per the germline V gene, CDR1 is LNHDA and CDR2 is SQIVND (reference sequence). The J segment lost 4 bases and the V segment lost 5 bases, leaving 6 bases of the junction unmatched. The length of the CDR3 is 17 residues. This CDR3 reads CASSLNGLAGGYNEQFF. In nucleotides, the CDR3 is TGTGCCAGTAGTCTCAACGGACTAGCGGGAGGGTACAATGAGCAGTTCTTC.

The chain links TRBV9 to TRBJ1-2; 7 bases agree with TRBD1. With V trimmed by 4 bases and J by 5 bases, 11 bases remained unmatched. The germline V gene encodes CDR1 SGDLS and CDR2 YYNGEE. The CDR3 covers 15 residues. CDR3 bases: TGTGCCAGCAGCACCCGCCCGGGACAGATTTATGGCTACACCTTC. Its translation is CASSTRPGQIYGYTF.

The sample holds one count of this clone. The chain recombines TRBV30 with TRBJ1-5, with a tentative D call TRBD1 (6 bases). This CDR3 comprises 13 residues. CDR1 and CDR2 (germline): GTSNPN, SVGIG (reference sequence). Trimming took 4 bases from V and 2 from J, leaving 9 bases between them. The DNA of the CDR3 is TGTGCCTGGAATTCAGGGGGCAATCAGCCCCAGCATTTT. Residues: CAWNSGGNQPQHF.

V is TRBV7-9 and J is TRBJ1-3; D perhaps matches TRBD1 (6 bases). The V gene's germline CDR1 is SEHNR and CDR2 FQNEAQ (reference sequence). Trimming left V 4 bases short and J 1 base short, with 17 bases between. The CDR3 is 17 amino acids. CDR3 sequence reads: CASSSAVQGVSGNTIYF. The CDR3 coding sequence is TGTGCCAGCAGCTCTGCAGTACAGGGAGTGTCTGGAAACACCATATATTTT.

The rearrangement joins TRBV19 to TRBJ2-7; 7 positions match TRBD2. From germline, CDR1 is LNHDA and CDR2 SQIVND (reference sequence). This CDR3 comprises 14 residues. After removal of 3 bases from V and 3 bases from J, the junction contained 5 bases not matched to a gene. CDR3 sequence: CASSIGEGRYEQYF. As DNA, the CDR3 is TGTGCCAGTAGTATCGGGGAGGGCCGCTACGAGCAGTACTTC. Full variable domain (outside the CDR3, taken from reference TRBV19 and TRBJ2-7): DGGITQSPKYLFRKEGQNVTLSCEQNLNHDAMYWYRQDPGQGLRLIYYSQIVNDFQKGDIAEGYSVSREKKESFPLTVTSAQKNPTAFYLCASSIGEGRYEQYFGPGTRLTVT.

V is TRBV28 and J is TRBJ1-2; D is undetermined. The CDR3 is 11 amino acids. CDR1 MDHEN and CDR2 SYDVKM come from the germline V gene. V was cut by 10 bases and J by 5 bases, with 11 bases left in between. The CDR3 nucleotides read TGTGCCACCCGGGAAGGGTATGGCTACACCTTC. This gives the protein CATREGYGYTF.

This rearrangement joins TRBV25-1 to TRBJ1-2; 10 nucleotides line up with TRBD1. V trimming: 3 bases; J trimming: 8 bases; junction bases outside the gene matches: 3. The V gene's germline CDR1 is MGHDK and CDR2 SYGVNS. The CDR3 is made up of 13 amino acids. The CDR3 nucleotides are TGTGCCAGCAGTGAGGGACAGGGGAGCGGCTACACCTTC. Translated, it gives CASSEGQGSGYTF.

This clone was counted once. The chain couples TRBV19 to TRBJ1-1, with 8 bases aligning to TRBD1. J was trimmed by 4 bases and V by 5 bases; bases with no gene match: 6. Per germline, CDR1 LNHDA and CDR2 SQIVND (reference sequence). The CDR3 is made up of 14 amino acids. This CDR3 is CASSLQGVGTEAFF. CDR3 nucleotide sequence: TGTGCCAGTAGTCTACAGGGGGTTGGCACTGAAGCTTTCTTT.

The chain is built from TRBV14 and TRBJ1-1, with D hard to call. The CDR3 is made up of 13 amino acids. Germline CDR1 is SGHDN and CDR2 is FVKESK. V was cut by 0 bases and J by 7 bases, with 9 bases left in between. In DNA, the CDR3 is TGTGCCAGCAGCCAAGATCGCTATCGTGAAGCTTTCTTT. Its protein product is CASSQDRYREAFF.

This clone came up a few times. The rearrangement joins TRBV9 to TRBJ2-7, with D possibly matching TRBD1 (5 bases). Trimming removed 0 bases from V and 3 bases from J, with 16 bases in between. The CDR3 is made up of 16 amino acids. Germline assignment: CDR1 SGDLS and CDR2 YYNGEE. The CDR3 region is CASSVAAGQGVYEQYF. Written as DNA, the CDR3 is TGTGCCAGCAGCGTAGCCGCCGGACAAGGTGTCTACGAGCAGTACTTC.

The chain employs TRBV23-1 and TRBJ2-3; 11 nucleotides align to TRBD1. TRBV23-1 is an open reading frame whose function is uncertain. The trim removed 2 bases at V and 3 bases at J, leaving 4 bases unmatched. This CDR3 has 16 residues. This CDR3 is CASSQLRDRGTDTQYF. As DNA, the CDR3 is TGCGCCAGCAGTCAACTCCGGGACAGGGGGACAGATACGCAGTATTTT.

The genes are TRBV6-5 and TRBJ1-5; 9 bases agree with TRBD1. Trimming cost V 7 bases and J 4 bases; bases outside gene matches: 5. CDR3 size: 14 residues. Germline V gene data show CDR1 as MNHEY and CDR2 as SVGAGI. This chain's CDR3 is CASNTGQGNQPQHF. In DNA form, the CDR3 reads TGTGCCAGCAACACGGGACAGGGTAATCAGCCCCAGCATTTT.

This clone was seen just once. The J gene is TRBJ1-2, the V gene TRBV10-3; the D is unclear. The germline gives CDR1 ENHRY, CDR2 SYGVKD. This CDR3 spans 13 amino acids. V was shortened by 2 bases and J by 4 bases, with 8 bases between the two germline ends. The CDR3: CAISEAAGYGYTF. The CDR3 DNA sequence: TGTGCCATCAGTGAGGCAGCAGGCTATGGCTACACCTTC.